This T cell receptor (beta chain) is drawn from a study of T-cell reconstitution after alpha-beta-depleted transplantation in children. Study-wide findings and caveats: There were some patients whose high TCRbeta diversity at day 60 came from surviving recipient T cells and thymic progenitors. Expanded graft clones numbering several hundred reportedly gave rise to alpha-beta T cells about two months after transplant.

This clonotype was counted many times. The antigen is not known. The authors prepared the TCRbeta library with unique molecular identifiers. TCRdb fed the PCR reads into MiXCR, producing one record per CDR3 protein. The sample holds a few hundred thousand distinct CDR3 sequences, 6.6% seen once. The sequence was collected from a boy aged 2 to 10 with acute lymphoblastic leukemia, due to receive a stem cell transplant. The sample consisted of PBMCs, taken before TCRalphabeta/CD19-depleted stem cell transplant.

The CDR3 sequence: CSARGSSSGRSPLDTQYF. In DNA, the CDR3 is TGCAGTGCTAGGGGATCCTCAAGCGGGAGGTCGCCCCTGGATACGCAGTATTTT. This chain joins TRBV20-1 and TRBJ2-3, with 9 bases matching TRBD2. Germline V gives CDR1 DFQATT, CDR2 SNEGSKA (reference sequence). J lost 6 bases, V lost 3 bases, and 19 bases had no gene match. This CDR3 has 18 residues.